This T cell receptor (beta chain) emerged from a study of human T cells and chemical hapten exposure. Looking at the study overall: Variability of per-sample TCR yields stemmed mainly from small differences in pooled library volume.

Total RNA came from unfractionated whole blood. This CDR3 has 19 amino acids. Looked up from germline, CDR1 is DFQATT and CDR2 is SNEGSKA (reference sequence). V lost 5 bases and J lost 0; bases outside the gene matches: 17. Only a few counts were recorded for this clonotype. The library attached unique molecular identifiers to individual cDNA molecules. TCRdb redid the calling of the 5' RACE reads with MiXCR, one entry per CDR3 protein. The top ten hold about 6.5% of the sample, which has roughly 81,000 distinct CDR3 sequences, about 15% seen once. The rearrangement links TRBV20-1 to TRBJ2-3; 10 nucleotides align to TRBD2. This clonotype was obtained from a female donor in good health. The CDR3 loop reads CSAPRSGTSAPASTDTQYF. CDR3 bases: TGCAGTGCTCCTAGGTCCGGGACTAGCGCGCCAGCTAGCACAGATACGCAGTATTTT.